These 10 T cell receptor beta chains were all obtained from the same sample, sequenced in a study of T cell responses to AZD1222 COVID-19 vaccine. Profiled with immunoSEQ multiplex PCR; TCRdb holds only in-frame clones, not every one. The sample contains approximately 150,000 clones, more than 85% of which appear only once. Sequencing was performed on peripheral blood, taken 28 days after the second AZD1222 dose. Source of these receptors: an adult who received the AZD1222 COVID-19 vaccine.

The V and J genes are TRBV30 and TRBJ2-5; D is ambiguous. V was shortened by 2 bases and J by 1 base, with 2 bases between the two germline ends. Germline V gene lookup returns CDR1 GTSNPN and CDR2 SVGIG (reference sequence). The CDR3 loop spans 11 amino acids. In DNA form, the CDR3 reads TGTGCCTGGAGTACCCAAGAGACCCAGTACTTC. Translated, it gives CAWSTQETQYF.

This clone was seen more than once but under ten times. The chain recombines TRBV7-2 with TRBJ2-7; D gene ambiguous. The ends were cut back, 0 bases at V and 3 bases at J, with 9 bases in the middle. The CDR3 totals 14 residues. Germline CDR1 and CDR2: SGHTA and FQGNSA. The DNA of the CDR3 is TGTGCCAGCAGCTTAGCACGGACCATCTACGAGCAGTACTTC. Amino acids: CASSLARTIYEQYF.

This chain uses TRBV4-3 with TRBJ2-1; 8 bases map to TRBD1. V lost 0 bases, J lost 4 bases, and 2 bases stayed unmatched. This CDR3 has 15 residues. The germline V gene has CDR1 LGHNA and CDR2 YSLEER. CDR3 DNA sequence: TGCGCCAGCAGCCAAGACTGGACAGGGTACAATGAGCAGTTCTTC. Its protein product is CASSQDWTGYNEQFF.

The CDR3 coding sequence is TGTGCCAGCAGCGTAGAAAGGAATGAGCAGTTCTTC. This translates into CASSVERNEQFF. This chain links TRBV9 with TRBJ2-1; the D is unclear. Germline assignment: CDR1 SGDLS and CDR2 YYNGEE. Trimming cost V 0 bases and J 7 bases, with 5 bases left between them. This CDR3 comprises 12 residues.

This clone was detected a few times. V is TRBV7-9 and J is TRBJ1-2; D remains ambiguous. The CDR3 runs 11 residues. Germline assignment: CDR1 SEHNR and CDR2 FQNEAQ (reference sequence). Trimming left V 7 bases short and J 7 bases short, with 10 bases between. The CDR3 DNA is TGTGCCAGCACCCTCTGGGGTGGCTACACCTTC. This codes for CASTLWGGYTF.

The chain links TRBV24-1 to TRBJ2-5, with TRBD2 as a possible D gene (6 bases). Trimming shortened V by 5 bases and J by 0 bases, and 12 bases separated the two germline ends. The length of the CDR3 is 15 residues. Germline assignment: CDR1 KGHDR and CDR2 SFDVKD. The CDR3 DNA reads TGTGCCACCAGTGCCTTGGCGGGAAACCAAGAGACCCAGTACTTC. Translation: CATSALAGNQETQYF.

The V call is TRBV12-3 or TRBV12-4, the J call TRBJ1-2, with D perhaps TRBD1 (5 bases). The ends were cut back, 6 bases at V and 8 bases at J, with 16 bases in the middle. The CDR3 length is 13 residues. DNA for the CDR3: TGTGCCAGCAGCGATCCAGAAAGGGGCGGCTACACCTTC. It translates to CASSDPERGGYTF.

The chain is built from TRBV7-9 and TRBJ2-3; no reliable D call. Trimming took off 0 bases at V and 2 bases at J, with 6 bases between the two ends. This CDR3 is built from 14 residues. Germline CDR1 and CDR2: SEHNR and FQNEAQ (reference sequence). CDR3 residues: CASSLALLTDTQYF. The CDR3 nucleotides are TGTGCCAGCAGCTTAGCACTGCTCACAGATACGCAGTATTTT. Variable domain in full (rest from reference TRBV7-9 and TRBJ2-3): DTGVSQNPRHKITKRGQNVTFRCDPISEHNRLYWYRQTLGQGPEFLTYFQNEAQLEKSRLLSDRFSAERPKGSFSTLEIQRTEQGDSAMYLCASSLALLTDTQYFGPGTRLTVL.

Points on this clone: The junction and the germline gene differ at one end; a read error may be behind it. DNA of the CDR3: TGTGCCAGTAGTGACCAGGGGGCTCAGGGCTACACCTTC. Translating gives CASSDQGAQGYTF. This chain uses TRBV25-1 with TRBJ1-2, with 8 positions matching TRBD1. CDR1 is MGHDK and CDR2 is SYGVNS in the germline V gene. The CDR3 has 13 residues.

V and J are TRBV11-3 and TRBJ2-7, with D possibly matching TRBD1 (6 bases). The CDR3 covers 15 residues. Germline V CDR1 and CDR2: SGHNT, YENEEA. Trimming removed 3 bases from V and 4 bases from J, with 16 bases in between. The CDR3 DNA is TGTGCCAGCAGCTTTGGCAGGGGTGGCCTGTACGAGCAGTACGTC. This translates into CASSFGRGGLYEQYV.